This entry features one T cell receptor beta chain sequence. Its specific antigen is unknown. Per-nucleotide qualities are absent, and no much larger clonotype sits a single base away. In the prospective study, participants were about 18 to 100 years old, resided in about two dozen geographic areas of the United States, and were enrolled through a virtual design. Cohort assignment in the prospective study relied on participant-reported clinical history from a screening survey and a study questionnaire. In the prospective study, mobile phlebotomists collected whole blood, serum and a nasopharyngeal or oropharyngeal swab from each participant. Over an approximately 2-month period, participants in the prospective study had the option of providing additional blood draws and questionnaires. Before DNA extraction, blood samples from the prospective study were shipped at room temperature or frozen. The source of the sample is a study of blood T cell repertoires in COVID-19 (dated by TCRdb to the early 2020s). Background for the entire study: Samples covering the acute and convalescent phases of COVID-19 were provided by collaborators in the United States, Italy and Spain. The material from the prospective study consisted of cDNA or gDNA derived from T cells, B-cell-depleted T cells, or PBMCs. The dataset comprised deeply sampled blood TCRbeta repertoires from subjects exposed to, actively infected with, or recovered from COVID-19. The repertoires were released in a freely available public database meant as a resource for research on the immune response to SARS-CoV-2. Samples were obtained from the ongoing ImmuneRACE study (first 160 participants) and from some 1,200 subjects provided by 6 global collaborators. A de-identified subject ID, COVID-19 status, age in years and sex were almost always included in the sample metadata. Where available, HLA class I and class II types were obtained from metadata supplied by the sample provider rather than from assay-based typing.

V is shortened by 5 bases, J by 3 bases, and the region joining them spans 16 bases. CDR1 SEHNR and CDR2 FQNEAQ were looked up in the germline V gene (reference sequence). The CDR3 starts with the cysteine, ends with the phenylalanine, and has 15 residues. The read is trimmed to its CDR3 DNA, 45 bases read in frame from base 1. TCRbeta CDR3 regions were amplified from genomic DNA using the immunoSEQ Assay, a bias-controlled multiplex PCR. Processing in the source paper ran as follows. The number of nucleated cells in each sample was estimated from the amplification of reference gene primers within the assay. Sequence reads were collapsed and filtered to measure the absolute abundance of every unique TCRbeta CDR3 rearrangement. For each sample, productive Simpson clonality was calculated by taking the square root of Simpson's diversity index across productive rearrangements. TCRdb took this table from immuneACCESS and kept in-frame rearrangements with V and J called. Such tables lack part of the clones; where checked against another copy, unresolved V genes explain under half of the gap, and the rest is unexplained. That table furnishes V, J and clone size, whereas the DNA furnished D and trimming. Here the sample has roughly 280,000 clones; about nine tenths occur a single time. Clones ranked in the top ten supply about 4% of the sample.

On the study overall, not on this receptor specifically: The quantity of clinical and demographic metadata differed by source and by participant and was supplied without curation.

The sample was PBMCs or T cells enriched from blood (not recorded which). The sequence joins TRBV7-9 to TRBJ1-1, and TRBD1 may be the D gene, going by 5 matching bases. The TCR comes from a woman in her thirties with acute COVID-19. The CDR3 reads CASSGFEWGDTEAFF. The DNA is as follows: TGTGCCAGCAGCGGGTTTGAGTGGGGCGACACTGAAGCTTTCTTT.